Shown below are 19 T cell receptor beta chains from a single sample sequenced in a study of shared clonotypes between healthy human individuals. The repertoire was sequenced with immunoSEQ multiplex PCR; TCRdb's copy has only in-frame clones and lacks some. The sample has roughly 1.5 million clones; roughly 98% are singletons. The sample comprised naive CD4+ T cells sorted from blood. Subset of the sample: CD45RA+ positively selected. Receptors were obtained from a man between 25 and 39 years old in good health.

V gene TRBV19 combines with J gene TRBJ2-7, with 8 nucleotides matching TRBD1. Germline-derived CDR1 and CDR2 are LNHDA and SQIVND (reference sequence). V was pared by 3 bases and J by 5 bases, with 6 bases of the junction left unmatched. This CDR3 is 14 amino acids long. The CDR3 bases are TGTGCCAGTAGTATCGGCAGGGGGCTAGACGAGCAGTACTTC. Its protein product is CASSIGRGLDEQYF.

Remarks on this clone: Other DNA sequences in this sample translate to the same CDR3. This sequence joins TRBV2 and TRBJ2-7, with TRBD1 identical over 10 bases. The CDR3 loop spans 13 amino acids. The germline gives CDR1 SNHLY, CDR2 FYNNEI. V lost 8 bases to trimming and J lost 6 bases; unmatched junction nucleotides: 7. CDR3 in amino acids: CASSRDRGGEQYF. The DNA of the CDR3 is TGTGCCAGCTCCCGGGACAGGGGCGGCGAGCAGTACTTC.

The chain employs TRBV15 and TRBJ2-7, with unresolved D. The CDR3 runs 14 residues. Trimming removed 0 bases from V and 3 bases from J, with 9 bases in between. In germline, CDR1 is LNHNV, CDR2 YYDKDF (reference sequence). The CDR3 DNA reads as TGTGCCACCAGCAGAGATCTGACCAACTACGAGCAGTACTTC. As protein: CATSRDLTNYEQYF.

The rearrangement uses TRBV4-3 and TRBJ1-1; no clear D gene. Germline V gene sequence: CDR1 LGHNA, CDR2 YSLEER. The V end lost 0 bases, the J end lost 2 bases, and 7 bases lay between the germline ends. This CDR3 comprises 14 residues. CDR3: CASSQEHSNTEAFF. The CDR3 DNA sequence: TGCGCCAGCAGCCAAGAACACAGTAACACTGAAGCTTTCTTT.

Written as DNA, the CDR3 is TGCGCCAGCAGCTTGGTGACGGGAACACAAGAGACCCAGTACTTC. Translated: CASSLVTGTQETQYF. The chain uses TRBV5-1 and TRBJ2-5; possible D gene TRBD2, 5 bases. Germline V CDR1 and CDR2: SGHRS, YFSETQ. The CDR3 is made up of 15 amino acids. Trimming took off 0 bases at V and 2 bases at J, with 11 bases between the two ends.

The chain employs TRBV5-1 and TRBJ2-4, with 14 bases aligning to TRBD2. The V gene end was trimmed by 5 bases and the J gene end by 1 base; junction bases not matched to a gene: 8. This CDR3 has 18 residues. Germline lookup yields CDR1 SGHRS and CDR2 YFSETQ. CDR3 region: CASSLGTSGSEAKNIQYF. CDR3 bases: TGCGCCAGCAGTCTCGGGACTAGCGGGAGCGAGGCCAAAAACATTCAGTACTTC.

The chain is built from TRBV18 and TRBJ1-1; D is unclear. V shed 1 base and J shed 1 base, with 10 bases lying between them. The germline V gene has CDR1 KGHSH and CDR2 LQKENI. The CDR3 extends over 15 amino acids. CDR3 sequence: CASSPQAARNTEAFF. The CDR3 nucleotides read TGTGCCAGCTCACCACAAGCTGCCAGGAACACTGAAGCTTTCTTT.

J is TRBJ1-4 and V is TRBV25-1, with unresolved D. V lost 1 base to trimming and J lost 13 bases, with 19 bases between them. The germline gives CDR1 MGHDK, CDR2 SYGVNS. The CDR3 covers 15 residues. The CDR3: CASSESGMANQILFF. In nucleotides, the CDR3 is TGTGCCAGCAGTGAATCGGGGATGGCTAATCAAATACTGTTTTTT.

V is TRBV25-1 and J is TRBJ1-2; D is perhaps TRBD1 (6 bases). The CDR3 runs 13 residues. Per germline, CDR1 MGHDK and CDR2 SYGVNS. The V end was cut by 1 base, the J end by 5 bases, with 8 bases between. Here the CDR3 reads CASSEFTGYGYTF. CDR3 coding DNA: TGTGCCAGCAGTGAATTCACAGGGTATGGCTACACCTTC.

The rearrangement uses TRBV9 and TRBJ2-1, with 12 bases that match TRBD2. V lost 2 bases to trimming and J lost 3 bases; unmatched junction nucleotides: 12. Germline V gene lookup returns CDR1 SGDLS and CDR2 YYNGEE. The CDR3 spans 19 residues. CDR3 region: CASSVSPFGLAGIYNEQFF. The CDR3 region has the DNA TGTGCCAGCAGCGTTAGTCCCTTCGGACTAGCGGGGATCTACAATGAGCAGTTCTTC.

The chain joins TRBV4-3 to TRBJ2-7, with D possibly matching TRBD1 (5 bases). Germline V CDR1 and CDR2: LGHNA, YSLEER. CDR3 length: 15 residues. Trimming cost V 0 bases and J 4 bases, with 13 bases left between them. The CDR3 sequence is CASSQDRGSHYEQYF. CDR3 coding DNA: TGCGCCAGCAGCCAAGATAGGGGCAGCCATTACGAGCAGTACTTC.

This clone was detected only once. The chain employs TRBV27 and TRBJ2-4; a possible D gene is TRBD2 (5 bases). Germline V gene data show CDR1 as MNHEY and CDR2 as SMNVEV (reference sequence). The V gene lost 5 bases and the J gene lost 6 bases, with 17 bases spanning the gap. This CDR3 contains 15 residues. The CDR3 loop reads CASSMASGDRNIQYF. CDR3 sequence (DNA): TGTGCCAGCAGTATGGCCAGCGGCGACCGAAACATTCAGTACTTC.

The chain couples TRBV10-1 to TRBJ2-7; maybe TRBD2 (6 bases). With 0 bases removed from V and 2 bases from J, the gap between germline ends came to 14 bases. Germline values: CDR1 WNHNN, CDR2 SYGVQD (reference sequence). The CDR3 contains 16 residues. CDR3 in DNA: TGCGCCAGCAGTGAGTCTGGCGCCGGGACTCCCTACGAGCAGTACTTC. Protein product: CASSESGAGTPYEQYF.

This clone was observed once. This chain joins TRBV10-3 and TRBJ2-1, with a possible D match to TRBD2 (6 bases). The CDR3 contains 14 residues. With 3 bases removed from V and 9 bases from J, the gap between germline ends came to 15 bases. CDR1 ENHRY and CDR2 SYGVKD come from the germline V gene. This CDR3 reads CAISDPRERGEQFF. The CDR3 DNA reads TGTGCCATCAGTGATCCCCGGGAGAGGGGTGAGCAGTTCTTC.

The V gene is TRBV4-3, the J gene TRBJ2-7; 11 bases map to TRBD1. In germline, CDR1 is LGHNA, CDR2 YSLEER. Germline trimming cut 0 bases from V and 2 bases from J; bases unmatched to any gene: 12. The CDR3 sequence is 19 residues long. For the CDR3, the DNA is TGCGCCAGCAGCCAAGAGATTTCCTCACCGGGACAGGGGGCCTACGAGCAGTACTTC. It yields the protein CASSQEISSPGQGAYEQYF.

This clone has just one count. The chain joins TRBV2 to TRBJ1-5; D is unclear. This CDR3 region has 14 residues. The germline V gene encodes CDR1 SNHLY and CDR2 FYNNEI. V lost 5 bases, J lost 4 bases, and 12 bases lay in between. CDR3 in amino acids: CASSSDGLNQPQHF. The CDR3 DNA is TGTGCCAGCAGTTCGGACGGACTGAATCAGCCCCAGCATTTT.

The chain recombines TRBV18 with TRBJ1-1, with TRBD1 matching over 9 bases. Germline V gene sequence: CDR1 KGHSH, CDR2 LQKENI. This CDR3 spans 15 amino acids. The ends lost 4 bases at V and 3 bases at J; junction bases unmatched: 6. The CDR3 region has the DNA TGTGCCAGCTCACTCCTCGACAGGGGGGACACTGAAGCTTTCTTT. This sequence encodes CASSLLDRGDTEAFF.

This chain links TRBV25-1 with TRBJ2-7, with D possibly TRBD2 on 6 matching bases. CDR1 MGHDK and CDR2 SYGVNS come from the germline V gene. V was clipped by 3 bases and J by 5 bases, with 20 bases between them. This CDR3 region has 16 residues. DNA of the CDR3: TGTGCCAGCAGTGACCCCACCCAGGGAGGAAGGAACGAGCAGTACTTC. Its translation is CASSDPTQGGRNEQYF.

V usage is TRBV11-2 and J usage is TRBJ2-7, with unresolved D. Germline assignment: CDR1 SGHAT and CDR2 FQNNGV. This CDR3 has 15 residues. The V gene lost 1 base and the J gene lost 2 bases, with 12 bases spanning the gap. The CDR3 is CASSLVFNSPYEQYF. For the CDR3, the DNA is TGTGCCAGCAGCTTAGTATTCAATTCCCCCTACGAGCAGTACTTC. Drawing the rest from reference TRBV11-2 and TRBJ2-7, the complete variable domain is EAGVAQSPRYKIIEKRQSVAFWCNPISGHATLYWYQQILGQGPKLLIQFQNNGVVDDSQLPKDRFSAERLKGVDSTLKIQPAKLEDSAVYLCASSLVFNSPYEQYFGPGTRLTVT.